These 29 T cell receptor beta chains share one sample of origin, sequenced in a study of T cell responses to AZD1222 COVID-19 vaccine. The assay was immunoSEQ multiplex PCR, and TCRdb's table has in-frame clones only and misses some. The repertoire holds about 150,000 clones, about 93% seen once, with 1.3% in the top ten. Specimen: peripheral blood, collected on day 0 of AZD1222 vaccination. These receptor sequences come from an adult in good health.

This clone has more than one count but fewer than ten. The genes are TRBV30 and TRBJ1-1, with a tentative D call TRBD1 (5 bases). With 2 bases removed from V and 0 bases from J, the gap between germline ends came to 10 bases. The germline V gene has CDR1 GTSNPN and CDR2 SVGIG (reference sequence). There are 14 residues in the CDR3. CDR3 sequence: CAWSPGRLNTEAFF. The DNA for the CDR3 is TGTGCCTGGAGTCCGGGGCGGCTGAACACTGAAGCTTTCTTT.

Notes on this clone: The junction shows a germline mismatch at one end, possibly a read error. The chain joins TRBV7-9 to TRBJ1-2; possibly TRBD1 for D (5 bases). Germline lookup yields CDR1 SEHNR and CDR2 FQNEAQ (reference sequence). This CDR3 is built from 12 residues. CDR3: CASSSGYGAVSF. In nucleotides, the CDR3 is TGTGCCAGCAGCTCCGGTTATGGGGCGGTCTCCTTC.

The chain combines TRBV11-3 with TRBJ2-3; D perhaps matches TRBD1 (6 bases). Trimming cost V 5 bases and J 2 bases, with 14 bases left between them. Germline CDR1 SGHNT, CDR2 YENEEA. CDR3 length: 15 residues. CDR3 sequence reads: CASSSAGTNTDTQYF. The CDR3 bases are TGTGCCAGCAGCAGTGCCGGGACAAACACAGATACGCAGTATTTT. The full variable domain, completed using reference TRBV11-3 and TRBJ2-3, is EAGVVQSPRYKIIEKKQPVAFWCNPISGHNTLYWYLQNLGQGPELLIRYENEEAVDDSQLPKDRFSAERLKGVDSTLKIQPAELGDSAVYLCASSSAGTNTDTQYFGPGTRLTVL.

The V call is TRBV4-1, the J call TRBJ2-1; 14 positions match TRBD2. The CDR3 length is 15 residues. V gave up 2 bases and J gave up 8 bases; unmatched junction bases: 2. Germline assignment: CDR1 MGHRA and CDR2 YSYEKL. The CDR3: CASSQSGLAGDEQFF. For the CDR3, the DNA is TGCGCCAGCAGCCAATCGGGACTAGCGGGAGATGAGCAGTTCTTC.

The chain is built from TRBV27 and TRBJ2-4; D is unresolved. V dropped 5 bases and J dropped 0 bases, with 8 bases sitting between them. The CDR3 is made up of 14 amino acids. CDR1 MNHEY and CDR2 SMNVEV come from the germline V gene (reference sequence). The CDR3, as DNA: TGTGCCAGCAGTCCGCTCTTAGCCAAAAACATTCAGTACTTC. This codes for CASSPLLAKNIQYF.

This rearrangement joins TRBV6-2 or TRBV6-3 to TRBJ1-1; tentative D call: TRBD1 (6 bases). CDR3 length: 15 residues. Trimming removed 5 bases from V and 8 bases from J, with 21 bases in between. CDR1 and CDR2 from the germline V gene are MNHEY and SVGEGT. CDR3 protein: CASSHLQGMTGEAFF. The CDR3 nucleotides are TGTGCCAGCAGTCACTTACAGGGAATGACCGGAGAAGCTTTCTTT.

The chain joins TRBV3-1 (or the pseudogene TRBV3-2) to TRBJ2-3; D gene uncertain. With 1 base removed from V and 4 bases from J, the gap between germline ends came to 15 bases. This CDR3 region has 16 residues. Looked up from germline, CDR1 is LGHDT and CDR2 is YNNKEL (reference sequence). CDR3 region: CASSQGYRRMADTQYF. Here the CDR3 DNA reads TGTGCCAGCAGCCAAGGTTACCGGCGGATGGCAGATACGCAGTATTTT.

Concerning this clone: Distinct nucleotide sequences in the sample also encode this CDR3. The chain employs TRBV2 and TRBJ1-2; D is possibly TRBD1 (5 bases). The CDR3 spans 12 residues. Per germline, CDR1 SNHLY and CDR2 FYNNEI. Deletions cut 6 bases from V and 5 bases from J, with 10 bases between. CDR3 bases: TGTGCCAGCAGCGTCGAGGGGTATGGCTACACCTTC. Translation: CASSVEGYGYTF.

The chain links TRBV7-2 to TRBJ2-3; D unclear. The CDR3 has 13 residues. Germline lookup yields CDR1 SGHTA and CDR2 FQGNSA. Trimming left V 0 bases short and J 2 bases short, with 3 bases between. CDR3 bases: TGTGCCAGCAGCTTAGCTATCACAGATACGCAGTATTTT. Amino acids: CASSLAITDTQYF.

This clone was recorded only once. V usage is TRBV19 and J usage is TRBJ1-1; 8 nucleotides align to TRBD1. The V segment lost 7 bases and the J segment 6 bases; nucleotides outside the gene matches: 10. Germline CDR1 and CDR2: LNHDA and SQIVND (reference sequence). The CDR3 runs 14 residues. The CDR3 region is CASKPGGRRAEAFF. CDR3 coding DNA: TGTGCCAGTAAGCCAGGGGGCCGAAGGGCTGAAGCTTTCTTT. The full variable domain, in which reference TRBV19 and TRBJ1-1 provide the parts outside the CDR3, is DGGITQSPKYLFRKEGQNVTLSCEQNLNHDAMYWYRQDPGQGLRLIYYSQIVNDFQKGDIAEGYSVSREKKESFPLTVTSAQKNPTAFYLCASKPGGRRAEAFFGQGTRLTVV.

A remark on this clone: This specimen includes other DNA sequences encoding the same CDR3. The chain uses TRBV7-2 and TRBJ1-1; TRBD1 matches at 7 bases. The V segment lost 3 bases and the J segment 2 bases; nucleotides outside the gene matches: 3. Germline assignment: CDR1 SGHTA and CDR2 FQGNSA. The CDR3 has 14 amino acids. In nucleotides, the CDR3 is TGTGCCAGCAGCTTGGGACAGTTAAACACTGAAGCTTTCTTT. This sequence encodes CASSLGQLNTEAFF.

The chain links TRBV4-1 to TRBJ1-3; 7 bases line up with TRBD1. With 0 bases clipped from V and 6 bases from J, the junction kept 5 bases outside the gene matches. Germline CDR1 reads MGHRA; CDR2 reads YSYEKL. This CDR3 is 15 amino acids long. The DNA for the CDR3 is TGCGCCAGCAGCCAAGACTTCAGGGGGACAAACACCATATATTTT. Translated: CASSQDFRGTNTIYF.

Worth noting for this clone: The final CDR3 position lacks the conserved phenylalanine or tryptophan, pointing to a likely read error. The limits of the CDR3 on the DNA are not certain, so only TCRdb's listed CDR3 is given. The CDR3 reads CASSPRTWTGGPL. The genes are TRBV7-9 and TRBJ1-1; no DNA check was done on the table's D call, TRBD1. Germline CDR1 SEHNR, CDR2 FQNEAQ (reference sequence). The CDR3 adds up to 13 amino acids, both ends counted.

The chain joins TRBV19 to TRBJ2-5, with D unclear. The CDR3 consists of 15 residues. The V and J ends lost 4 bases and 5 bases respectively, with 17 bases between them. CDR1 is LNHDA, CDR2 SQIVND, per germline (reference sequence). CDR3 bases: TGTGCCAGTAGTAGTACGAATCCCTCAGGCGAGACCCAGTACTTC. It is translated as CASSSTNPSGETQYF.

The genes are TRBV7-8 and TRBJ2-7, with 7 positions matching TRBD2. The CDR3 extends over 14 amino acids. Germline CDR1 SGHVS, CDR2 FQNEAQ. V shed 1 base and J 1 base; nucleotides not matched to a gene: 1. As DNA, the CDR3 is TGTGCCAGCAGCTTAGGAGCGGGATCCTACGAGCAGTACGTC. This encodes CASSLGAGSYEQYV.

This clone was counted a single time. The V call is TRBV6-6, the J call TRBJ2-2; 8 nucleotides align to TRBD1. Per germline, CDR1 MNHNY and CDR2 SVGAGI (reference sequence). The CDR3 loop spans 16 amino acids. V lost 1 base to trimming and J lost 6 bases; unmatched junction nucleotides: 7. The DNA for the CDR3 is TGTGCCAGCAGTTACTATACCACAGGGGGACCCGGGGAGCTGTTTTTT. This encodes CASSYYTTGGPGELFF.

The chain has TRBV27 and TRBJ2-5, with D tentatively TRBD2 (7 bases). Germline assignment: CDR1 MNHEY and CDR2 SMNVEV (reference sequence). The CDR3 has 15 amino acids. Trimming cost V 0 bases and J 2 bases, with 10 bases left between them. CDR3 amino acids: CASSLSGGAQETQYF. The CDR3 region has the DNA TGTGCCAGCAGTTTATCGGGGGGGGCGCAAGAGACCCAGTACTTC.

The rearrangement links TRBV28 to TRBJ1-2; the match to TRBD1 covers 8 bases. The CDR3 consists of 15 residues. The V segment lost 3 bases and the J segment 6 bases; nucleotides outside the gene matches: 9. Germline CDR1 MDHEN, CDR2 SYDVKM. The CDR3 region is CASSFQDRDDNGYTF. In DNA form, the CDR3 reads TGTGCCAGCAGTTTTCAGGACAGGGATGACAATGGCTACACCTTC.

This rearrangement joins TRBV7-8 to TRBJ1-1; D is possibly TRBD1 (5 bases). The CDR3 has 14 amino acids. V was cut by 3 bases and J by 10 bases, with 18 bases left in between. Germline values: CDR1 SGHVS, CDR2 FQNEAQ. CDR3 residues: CASSFYLGREGAFF. Here the CDR3 DNA reads TGTGCCAGCAGCTTCTACCTGGGCAGGGAGGGAGCTTTCTTT. Filled out from reference TRBV7-8 and TRBJ1-1, the complete variable domain reads GAGVSQSPRYKVAKRGQDVALRCDPISGHVSLFWYQQALGQGPEFLTYFQNEAQLDKSGLPSDRFFAERPEGSVSTLKIQRTQQEDSAVYLCASSFYLGREGAFFGQGTRLTVV.

The chain is built from TRBV11-1 and TRBJ1-1, with 8 bases lining up with TRBD1. Looked up from germline, CDR1 is SGHAT and CDR2 is FQDESV (reference sequence). J lost 4 bases, V lost 4 bases, and 8 bases had no gene match. The CDR3 loop spans 15 amino acids. CDR3 sequence: CASSSRTGRATEAFF. Written as DNA, the CDR3 is TGTGCCAGCAGCTCCCGGACAGGGAGGGCCACTGAAGCTTTCTTT.

The chain is built from TRBV6-5 and TRBJ2-7; TRBD2 matches at 11 bases. The V segment lost 2 bases and the J segment 3 bases; nucleotides outside the gene matches: 3. CDR1 is MNHEY, CDR2 SVGAGI, per germline. The CDR3 length is 15 residues. For the CDR3, the DNA is TGTGCCAGCAGTTACAGGACTAGCGGGCTCTACGAGCAGTACGTC. Translating gives CASSYRTSGLYEQYV.

J is TRBJ2-1 and V is TRBV7-3; TRBD2 matches 7 bases. The CDR3 sequence is 15 residues long. V lost 5 bases and J lost 12; bases outside the gene matches: 16. Germline V gene lookup returns CDR1 SGHTA and CDR2 FQGTGA. CDR3 region: CASSLGRRSHEVQFF. The DNA for the CDR3 is TGTGCCAGCAGCCTCGGGAGGCGCAGCCATGAGGTGCAGTTCTTC.

DNA for the CDR3: TGTGCCAGCAGCTCGGGACAGGGGAATGAGCAGTTCTTC. Protein: CASSSGQGNEQFF. This chain uses TRBV7-3 with TRBJ2-1; TRBD1 agrees at 10 bases. The CDR3 length is 13 residues. Germline loops: CDR1 SGHTA, CDR2 FQGTGA. J lost 7 bases, V lost 4 bases, and 1 base had no gene match.

V usage is TRBV28 and J usage is TRBJ1-5; no clear D gene. Germline CDR1 reads MDHEN; CDR2 reads SYDVKM. The ends were cut back, 10 bases at V and 9 bases at J, with 7 bases in the middle. There are 9 residues in the CDR3. CDR3 in DNA: TGTGCCACGAGTCGGCCCCAGCATTTT. It encodes CATSRPQHF.

This chain uses TRBV7-2 with TRBJ1-2; 9 bases are a match to TRBD1. Trimming cost V 0 bases and J 2 bases; bases outside gene matches: 4. The CDR3 covers 16 residues. Germline values: CDR1 SGHTA, CDR2 FQGNSA. CDR3 sequence: CASSLASGTGNYGYTF. The CDR3 DNA reads TGTGCCAGCAGCTTAGCGTCCGGGACAGGGAACTATGGCTACACCTTC.

This rearrangement joins TRBV19 to TRBJ1-6; D possibly corresponds to TRBD1 (5 bases). CDR1 is LNHDA and CDR2 is SQIVND in the germline V gene (reference sequence). The germline V and J ends were trimmed by 7 bases and 5 bases, with 12 bases remaining between them. This CDR3 is built from 14 residues. CDR3 sequence (DNA): TGTGCCAGTACGGGGCTGCTGCATAATTCACCCCTCCACTTT. It is translated as CASTGLLHNSPLHF.

The chain carries TRBV28 and TRBJ1-6; no definite D call. The CDR3 is 14 residues long. V was cut by 4 bases and J by 1 base, with 5 bases left in between. Germline CDR1 MDHEN, CDR2 SYDVKM. The DNA for the CDR3 is TGTGCCAGCAGTTCTCGGTCCTATAATTCACCCCTCCACTTT. Translation gives CASSSRSYNSPLHF.

The rearrangement links TRBV3-1 (or the pseudogene TRBV3-2) to TRBJ2-1; D unclear. Germline V lookup: CDR1 LGHDT, CDR2 YNNKEL (reference sequence). V lost 3 bases and J 8 bases, leaving 8 bases between the germline ends. The CDR3 runs to 12 residues. In DNA, the CDR3 is TGTGCCAGCAGCCACGTGTCCCATGAGCAGTTCTTC. Translation gives CASSHVSHEQFF.

This chain uses TRBV9 with TRBJ1-1; 8 bases match TRBD1. The CDR3 contains 16 residues. CDR1 is SGDLS and CDR2 is YYNGEE in the germline V gene. V lost 0 bases, J lost 9 bases, and 13 bases stayed unmatched. Here the CDR3 reads CASSVAENHGQGQAFF. The DNA of the CDR3 is TGTGCCAGCAGCGTAGCTGAAAATCACGGACAGGGACAAGCTTTCTTT.